This T cell receptor beta chain was sequenced for a study of beta chain features in type 1 diabetes. General study results and limits: There was no resolution here of whether HLA type influences TCRB rearrangement. In all four CD4+ subsets, TCRB CDR3 length was significantly, moderately reduced in type 1 diabetes.

About this clone itself: Its matching antigen is unknown. This specimen includes other DNA sequences encoding the same CDR3.

cDNA synthesis used the whole RNA isolate, giving expressed TCRB sequences. Some clones are missing from TCRdb's copy, which holds only in-frame ones; the method was immunoSEQ multiplex PCR. The sample holds about 150,000 clones; 10% are singletons and the top ten take roughly 0.5%. With 3 bases removed from V and 2 bases from J, the gap between germline ends came to 10 bases. Germline CDR1 SQVTM, CDR2 ANQGSEA. The CDR3 extends over 13 amino acids. Using CD45RO/CCR7/CD25/CD127/CD95/CD27, CD4+ naive, central memory, regulatory and stem cell-like memory cells were sorted. Sequenced input: central memory CD4+ T cells from blood. The chain uses TRBV29-1 and TRBJ1-1; D perhaps matches TRBD1 (6 bases). This TCR derives from a man aged 25 to 40 with type 1 diabetes. The CDR3 here is CSVDRGQNTEAFF. CDR3 coding DNA: TGCAGCGTTGACAGGGGCCAAAACACTGAAGCTTTCTTT. Combining the CDR3 with reference TRBV29-1 and TRBJ1-1 gives the whole variable domain SAVISQKPSRDICQRGTSLTIQCQVDSQVTMMFWYRQQPGQSLTLIATANQGSEATYESGFVIDKFPISRPNLTFSTLTVSNMSPEDSSIYLCSVDRGQNTEAFFGQGTRLTVV.